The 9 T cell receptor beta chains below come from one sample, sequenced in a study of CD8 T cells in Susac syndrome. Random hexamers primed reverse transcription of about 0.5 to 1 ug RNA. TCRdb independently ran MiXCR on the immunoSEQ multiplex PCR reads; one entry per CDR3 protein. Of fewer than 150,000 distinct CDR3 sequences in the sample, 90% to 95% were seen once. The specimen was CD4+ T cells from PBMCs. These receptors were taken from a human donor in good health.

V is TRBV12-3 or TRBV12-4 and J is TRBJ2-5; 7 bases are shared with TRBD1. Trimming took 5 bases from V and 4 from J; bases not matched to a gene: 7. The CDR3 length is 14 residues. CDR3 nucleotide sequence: TGTGCCAGCAGTCCGGGGACAGTGGGAGAGACCCAGTACTTC. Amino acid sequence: CASSPGTVGETQYF.

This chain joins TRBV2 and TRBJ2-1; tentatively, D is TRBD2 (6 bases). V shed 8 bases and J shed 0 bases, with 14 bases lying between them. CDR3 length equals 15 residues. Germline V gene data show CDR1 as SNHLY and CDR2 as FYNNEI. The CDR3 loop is CASGNRGTSYNEQFF. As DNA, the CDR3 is TGTGCCAGCGGAAATCGGGGGACCTCCTACAATGAGCAGTTCTTC. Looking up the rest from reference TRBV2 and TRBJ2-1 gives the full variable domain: EPEVTQTPSHQVTQMGQEVILRCVPISNHLYFYWYRQILGQKVEFLVSFYNNEISEKSEIFDDQFSVERPDGSNFTLKIRSTKLEDSAMYFCASGNRGTSYNEQFFGPGTRLTVL.

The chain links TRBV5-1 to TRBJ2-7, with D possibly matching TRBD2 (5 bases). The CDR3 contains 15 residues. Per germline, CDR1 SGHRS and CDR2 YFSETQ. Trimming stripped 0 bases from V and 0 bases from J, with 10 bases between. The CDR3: CASSLDLTSSYEQYF. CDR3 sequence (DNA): TGCGCCAGCAGCTTGGATCTTACTAGCTCCTACGAGCAGTACTTC. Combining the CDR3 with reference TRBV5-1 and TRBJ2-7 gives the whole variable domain KAGVTQTPRYLIKTRGQQVTLSCSPISGHRSVSWYQQTPGQGLQFLFEYFSETQRNKGNFPGRFSGRQFSNSRSEMNVSTLELGDSALYLCASSLDLTSSYEQYFGPGTRLTVT.

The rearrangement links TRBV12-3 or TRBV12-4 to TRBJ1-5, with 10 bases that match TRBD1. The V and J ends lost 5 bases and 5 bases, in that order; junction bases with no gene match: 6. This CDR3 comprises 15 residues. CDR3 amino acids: CASSPRDRGYQPQHF. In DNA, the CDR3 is TGTGCCAGCAGTCCCCGGGACAGGGGTTATCAGCCCCAGCATTTT.

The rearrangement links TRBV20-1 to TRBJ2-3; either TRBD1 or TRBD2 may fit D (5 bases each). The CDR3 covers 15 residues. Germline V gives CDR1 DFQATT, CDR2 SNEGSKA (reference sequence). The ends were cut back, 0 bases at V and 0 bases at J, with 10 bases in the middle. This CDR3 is CSARDPGRSTDTQYF. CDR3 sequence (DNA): TGCAGTGCTAGAGACCCGGGACGTAGCACAGATACGCAGTATTTT.

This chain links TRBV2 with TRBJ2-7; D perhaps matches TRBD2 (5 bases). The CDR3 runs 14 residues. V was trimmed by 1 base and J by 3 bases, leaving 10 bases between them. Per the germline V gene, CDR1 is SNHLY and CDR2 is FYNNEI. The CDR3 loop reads CASSEGGFIYEQYF. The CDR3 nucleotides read TGTGCCAGCAGTGAAGGCGGGTTCATCTACGAGCAGTACTTC.

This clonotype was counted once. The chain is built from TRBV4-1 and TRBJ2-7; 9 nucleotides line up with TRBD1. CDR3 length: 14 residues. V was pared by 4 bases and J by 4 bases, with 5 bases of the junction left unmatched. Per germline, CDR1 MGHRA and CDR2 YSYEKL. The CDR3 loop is CASSPGQGGYEQYF. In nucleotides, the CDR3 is TGCGCCAGCAGCCCGGGACAGGGAGGGTACGAGCAGTACTTC.

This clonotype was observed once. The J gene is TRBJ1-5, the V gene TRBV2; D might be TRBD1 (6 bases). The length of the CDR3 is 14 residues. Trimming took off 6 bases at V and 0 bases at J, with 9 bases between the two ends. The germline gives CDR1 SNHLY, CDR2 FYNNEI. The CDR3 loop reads CASRGHLSNQPQHF. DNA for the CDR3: TGTGCCAGCAGGGGACACCTTAGCAATCAGCCCCAGCATTTT.

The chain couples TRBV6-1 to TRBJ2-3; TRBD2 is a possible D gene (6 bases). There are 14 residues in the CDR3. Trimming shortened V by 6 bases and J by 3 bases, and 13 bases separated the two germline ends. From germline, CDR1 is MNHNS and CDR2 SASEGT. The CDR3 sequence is CASRSAGGTDTQYF. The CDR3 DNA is TGTGCCAGCAGATCTGCCGGAGGGACAGATACGCAGTATTTT.